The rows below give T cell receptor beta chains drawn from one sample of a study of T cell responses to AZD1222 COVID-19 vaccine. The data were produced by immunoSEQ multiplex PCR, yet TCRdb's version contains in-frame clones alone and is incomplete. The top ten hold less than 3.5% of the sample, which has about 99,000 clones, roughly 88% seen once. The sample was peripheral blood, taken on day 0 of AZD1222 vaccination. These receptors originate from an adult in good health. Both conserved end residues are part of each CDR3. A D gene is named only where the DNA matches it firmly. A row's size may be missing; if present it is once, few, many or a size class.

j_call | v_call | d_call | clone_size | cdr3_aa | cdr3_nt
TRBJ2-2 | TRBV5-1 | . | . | CASSLTSPGELFF | TGCGCCAGCAGCTTGACTAGCCCCGGGGAGCTGTTTTTT
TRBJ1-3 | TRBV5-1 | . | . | CASSLGSRSGNTIYF | TGCGCCAGCAGCTTGGGGAGCCGCTCTGGAAACACCATATATTTT
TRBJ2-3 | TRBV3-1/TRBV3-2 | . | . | CASSQDDTGVTDTQYF | TGTGCCAGCAGCCAGGACGACACAGGAGTCACAGATACGCAGTATTTT
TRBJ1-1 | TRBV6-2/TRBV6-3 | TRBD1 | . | CASSFDDRGKAFF | TGTGCCAGCAGTTTCGACGACAGGGGGAAAGCTTTCTTT
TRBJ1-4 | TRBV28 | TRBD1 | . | CASQQGGNEKLFF | TGTGCCAGTCAACAGGGGGGGAATGAAAAACTGTTTTTT
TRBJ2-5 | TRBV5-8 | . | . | CASSLKAGHTYQETQYF | TGTGCCAGCAGCCTGAAGGCTGGACATACGTACCAAGAGACCCAGTACTTC
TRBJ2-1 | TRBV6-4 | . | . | CASSPGQDYNEQFF | TGTGCCAGCAGCCCCGGACAAGACTACAATGAGCAGTTCTTC
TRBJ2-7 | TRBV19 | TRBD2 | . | CASSLAGGFFYEQYF | TGTGCCAGTAGTTTAGCGGGAGGGTTCTTCTACGAGCAGTACTTC
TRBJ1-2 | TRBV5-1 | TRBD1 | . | CASSPKLPGQRYGYTF | TGCGCCAGCAGCCCTAAACTCCCGGGACAGCGCTATGGCTACACCTTC
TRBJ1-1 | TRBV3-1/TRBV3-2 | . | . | CASSQSIAFF | TGTGCCAGCAGCCAAAGTATAGCTTTCTTT
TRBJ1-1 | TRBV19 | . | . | CASSTSRGRVEAFF | TGTGCCAGTAGTACGTCGCGGGGTAGAGTTGAAGCTTTCTTT
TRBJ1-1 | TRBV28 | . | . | CASDPLNTEAFF | TGTGCCAGCGATCCACTGAACACTGAAGCTTTCTTT
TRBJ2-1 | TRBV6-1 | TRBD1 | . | CASSELDRVSYNEQFF | TGTGCCAGCAGTGAACTGGACAGGGTTTCCTACAATGAGCAGTTCTTC
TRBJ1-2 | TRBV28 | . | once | CASSLLGFSENYGYTF | TGTGCCAGCAGTTTATTGGGATTCTCGGAAAATTATGGCTACACCTTC
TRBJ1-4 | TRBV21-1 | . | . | CASSKKVAGTEKLFF | TGTGCCAGCAGCAAAAAAGTGGCAGGGACTGAAAAACTGTTTTTT
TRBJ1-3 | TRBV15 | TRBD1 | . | CATSSYRGPDGNTIYF | TGTGCCACCAGCAGCTACAGGGGGCCGGATGGAAACACCATATATTTT
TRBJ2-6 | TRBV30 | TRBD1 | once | CAWNSGQPDSGVLTF | TGTGCCTGGAACTCGGGACAGCCTGACTCCGGCGTCCTGACTTTC
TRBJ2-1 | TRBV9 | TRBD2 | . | CASSVGGSLNEQFF | TGTGCCAGCAGCGTAGGCGGGAGCCTAAATGAGCAGTTCTTC
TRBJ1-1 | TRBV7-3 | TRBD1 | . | CASSSVGGGETEAFF | TGTGCCAGCAGCTCAGTAGGGGGCGGGGAGACTGAAGCTTTCTTT
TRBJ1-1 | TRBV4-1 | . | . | CASSQTPMNTEAFF | TGCGCCAGCAGCCAAACACCCATGAACACTGAAGCTTTCTTT
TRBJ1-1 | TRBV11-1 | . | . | CASSSYSEAFF | TGTGCCAGCAGCTCGTACTCCGAAGCTTTCTTT
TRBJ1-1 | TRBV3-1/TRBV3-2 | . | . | CASSPQGHMNTEAFF | TGTGCCAGCAGCCCCCAGGGACATATGAACACTGAAGCTTTCTTT
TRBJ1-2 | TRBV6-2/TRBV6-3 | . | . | CASSLGRFNYGYTF | TGTGCCAGCAGTTTGGGACGTTTTAACTATGGCTACACCTTC
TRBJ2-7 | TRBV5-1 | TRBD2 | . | CASSSGLAGVYEQYF | TGCGCCAGCAGCTCAGGACTAGCGGGAGTTTACGAGCAGTACTTC
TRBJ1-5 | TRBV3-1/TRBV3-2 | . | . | CASPGGQNKREPQHF | TGTGCCTCTCCCGGGGGCCAGAACAAAAGGGAGCCCCAGCATTTT